This TCR beta chain was retrieved from a study of blood T cell repertoires in COVID-19. Study summary: The analysed material was cDNA or gDNA that came from T cells, B-cell-depleted T cells, or PBMCs.

Shortly before study entry, within 2 weeks, exposed participants had met a COVID-19 case. The CDR3 covers 12 residues. The V and J ends lost 1 base and 6 bases respectively, with 4 bases between them. From germline, CDR1 is SGDLS and CDR2 YYNGEE. In the authors' workflow: Using reference gene primer amplification, nucleated cell counts were estimated. Clones were sequenced by immunoSEQ multiplex PCR, and TCRdb holds only the in-frame ones, with some missing. That table gives V, J and clone size, and the DNA gave D and trimming. The repertoire holds roughly 220,000 clones, with nearly 90% as singletons.

Sample: PBMCs or T cells enriched from blood (not recorded which). The chain is built from TRBV9 and TRBJ2-2; D is uncertain. The TCR originated in a man aged 30-40 years who had been exposed to COVID-19. CDR3 region: CASSVHAGELFF. The DNA of the CDR3 is TGTGCCAGCAGCGTACATGCCGGGGAGCTGTTTTTT.